These T cell receptor beta chains were read from a single sample in a study of STAT5B mutations in CD4+ large granular lymphocyte leukemia. Generated by immunoSEQ multiplex PCR, the TCRdb table keeps only in-frame clones and is missing some. Counted here are 23,000 or so clones, 74% occurring once; the ten biggest clones make up about a tenth. The sample taken for sequencing was CD4+ T cells from blood buffy coats. The receptors were gathered from a human donor in good health. CDR3s include the opening cysteine and the closing phenylalanine or tryptophan. Each record gives: J gene, V gene, D gene, clone size, CDR3 protein, CDR3 DNA. The D gene is left open where the match is weak. Some rows mark clone size as missing; the rest say once, few, many or name a class of expanded clone.

>TRBJ2-5|TRBV7-3|NA|NA
CASPYIGAPETQYF
TGTGCCAGCCCCTACATCGGGGCTCCAGAGACCCAGTACTTC
>TRBJ1-2|TRBV28|NA|NA
CASSFARRPSGGYTF
TGTGCCAGCAGTTTTGCGAGGAGGCCCAGCGGTGGCTACACCTTC
>TRBJ1-2|TRBV19|NA|NA
CASSMGIGRSSYGYTF
TGTGCCAGTAGTATGGGGATTGGCCGTTCCTCCTATGGCTACACCTTC
>TRBJ2-3|TRBV7-8|TRBD1|NA
CASSFRGQIDTQYF
TGTGCCAGCAGCTTCAGGGGGCAGATAGATACGCAGTATTTT
>TRBJ1-2|TRBV6-5|NA|once
CASSKTGGQRYGYTF
TGTGCCAGCAGCAAAACCGGGGGGCAGCGCTATGGCTACACCTTC
>TRBJ2-5|TRBV7-2|TRBD1|NA
CASSRTGRQETQYF
TGTGCCAGCAGCAGGACAGGCCGCCAAGAGACCCAGTACTTC
>TRBJ1-1|TRBV2|NA|NA
CASSEVRNSGRTEAFF
TGTGCCAGCAGTGAAGTAAGGAATTCGGGTAGAACTGAAGCTTTCTTT
>TRBJ1-4|TRBV4-1|NA|few
CASSRSGTGEEKLFF
TGCGCCAGCAGCCGGTCCGGGACTGGAGAAGAAAAACTGTTTTTT
>TRBJ1-6|TRBV6-6|NA|few
CASSYSFGQSNSPLHF
TGTGCCAGCAGTTACTCATTTGGTCAGTCCAATTCACCCCTCCACTTT
>TRBJ2-1|TRBV4-2|TRBD2|NA
CASSQDLSGYNEQFF
TGTGCCAGCAGCCAAGATCTTAGCGGGTACAATGAGCAGTTCTTC
>TRBJ2-3|TRBV7-9|NA|NA
CASSLDAFTDTQYF
TGTGCCAGCAGCTTGGACGCATTCACAGATACGCAGTATTTT
>TRBJ1-1|TRBV11-2|NA|once
CASSWRPREGAFF
TGTGCCAGCAGCTGGCGGCCCAGGGAGGGAGCTTTCTTT
>TRBJ1-5|TRBV4-2|TRBD1|NA
CASSQEVRRGRNQPQHF
TGTGCCAGCAGCCAAGAGGTTCGGAGGGGGCGTAATCAGCCCCAGCATTTT
>TRBJ2-7|TRBV5-1|NA|NA
CASSPTPGGGEQYF
TGCGCCAGCAGCCCTACGCCGGGTGGTGGCGAGCAGTACTTC
>TRBJ2-2|TRBV6-6|NA|NA
CASSYQDRGGTGELFF
TGTGCCAGCAGTTACCAGGACCGAGGGGGGACCGGGGAGCTGTTTTTT
>TRBJ2-4|TRBV21-1|NA|NA
CASSKRGGMLGGKNIQYF
TGTGCCAGCAGCAAAAGGGGGGGAATGTTGGGTGGCAAAAACATTCAGTACTTC
>TRBJ2-3|TRBV5-1|NA|NA
CASSSESTDTQYF
TGCGCCAGCAGCTCCGAAAGCACAGATACGCAGTATTTT
>TRBJ2-7|TRBV2|NA|NA
CASGRGNYEQYF
TGTGCCAGCGGTCGGGGTAACTACGAGCAGTACTTC
>TRBJ2-3|TRBV6-1|TRBD2|NA
CASSALGGGARDTQYF
TGTGCCAGCAGTGCTCTGGGCGGGGGGGCACGTGATACGCAGTATTTT
>TRBJ2-7|TRBV5-1|TRBD1|NA
CASSLAVAGGGEQYF
TGCGCCAGCAGCTTGGCCGTGGCAGGGGGCGGCGAGCAGTACTTC
>TRBJ2-7|TRBV27|NA|NA
CASILTEPNDEQYF
TGTGCCAGCATCCTCACAGAGCCGAACGACGAGCAGTACTTC
>TRBJ1-1|TRBV7-2|NA|NA
CASTTRGTALNTEAFF
TGTGCCAGCACCACGAGGGGGACGGCTTTGAACACTGAAGCTTTCTTT
>TRBJ1-6|TRBV7-2|NA|NA
CASSPKAGSYSPLHF
TGTGCCAGCAGCCCCAAGGCGGGGAGCTATTCACCCCTCCACTTT
>TRBJ1-4|TRBV7-8|NA|NA
CASSPGVAAAATNEKLFF
TGTGCCAGCAGCCCAGGGGTAGCGGCGGCTGCAACTAATGAAAAACTGTTTTTT
>TRBJ1-3|TRBV7-2|NA|NA
CASSLGDAGNTIYF
TGTGCCAGCAGCTTAGGCGACGCTGGAAACACCATATATTTT
>TRBJ2-3|TRBV5-1|NA|NA
CASSRDSTDTQYF
TGCGCCAGCAGCAGGGACAGCACAGATACGCAGTATTTT
>TRBJ1-1|TRBV7-2|TRBD1|once
CASSYRGSVTEAFF
TGTGCCAGCAGCTACAGGGGGAGTGTCACTGAAGCTTTCTTT
>TRBJ2-1|TRBV30|NA|NA
CAWSVDRFNEQFF
TGTGCCTGGAGTGTCGACAGGTTCAATGAGCAGTTCTTC
>TRBJ1-5|TRBV4-3|NA|NA
CASSQGLGQPQHF
TGCGCCAGCAGCCAGGGATTAGGTCAGCCCCAGCATTTT
>TRBJ2-1|TRBV5-1|NA|few
CASSLAPRDEQFF
TGCGCCAGCAGCTTGGCCCCGAGAGATGAGCAGTTCTTC
>TRBJ1-2|TRBV5-4|NA|NA
CASSLALGSSYGYTF
TGTGCCAGCAGCTTGGCCTTGGGAAGCAGCTATGGCTACACCTTC
>TRBJ2-5|TRBV20-1|TRBD1|NA
CSVTGEETQYF
TGCAGTGTTACAGGGGAAGAGACCCAGTACTTC
>TRBJ2-3|TRBV30|TRBD2|NA
CAWSVPGTRAGYF
TGTGCCTGGAGTGTACCGGGGACTAGGGCGGGGTATTTT
>TRBJ2-5|TRBV5-1|NA|NA
CASSLGSGQETQYF
TGCGCCAGCAGCTTGGGCAGCGGGCAAGAGACCCAGTACTTC
>TRBJ2-1|TRBV7-7|NA|NA
CASSLDTEGQQFF
TGTGCCAGCAGCTTAGATACGGAGGGTCAGCAGTTCTTC
>TRBJ1-5|TRBV18|NA|NA
CASSPRPNQPQHF
TGTGCCAGCTCACCACGGCCTAATCAGCCCCAGCATTTT
>TRBJ2-3|TRBV6-1|NA|NA
CASSAPPSGTRGRTQYF
TGTGCCAGCAGTGCACCCCCTTCGGGAACAAGGGGCCGGACGCAGTATTTT
>TRBJ1-2|TRBV4-1|NA|NA
CASSQGESGRGYGYTF
TGCGCCAGCAGCCAAGGGGAATCAGGGCGAGGCTATGGCTACACCTTC
>TRBJ2-2|TRBV18|TRBD2|NA
CASSPLGLAAAGTGELFF
TGTGCCAGCTCACCACTAGGACTAGCAGCAGCGGGCACCGGGGAGCTGTTTTTT
>TRBJ2-3|TRBV11-2|NA|NA
CASSLSVGAGDTQYF
TGTGCCAGCAGCTTAAGTGTTGGGGCGGGAGATACGCAGTATTTT
>TRBJ2-7|TRBV29-1|NA|NA
CSVERGWGNEQYF
TGCAGCGTTGAAAGAGGTTGGGGGAACGAGCAGTACTTC
>TRBJ2-3|TRBV10-2|TRBD2|few
CASSGASGNTQYF
TGCGCCAGCAGTGGGGCTAGCGGGAATACGCAGTATTTT
>TRBJ2-4|TRBV19|NA|NA
CASSIDPPKGAKNIQYF
TGTGCCAGTAGTATAGATCCCCCGAAGGGGGCCAAAAACATTCAGTACTTC
>TRBJ1-1|TRBV11-3|NA|NA
CASSLVASAEAFF
TGTGCCAGCAGCTTAGTGGCGAGCGCCGAAGCTTTCTTT
>TRBJ2-5|TRBV19|TRBD2|once
CATSGLAIEETQYF
TGTGCCACCTCTGGACTAGCAATAGAAGAGACCCAGTACTTC
>TRBJ2-1|TRBV6-5|TRBD2|NA
CASRSSGGGLEQFF
TGTGCCAGCAGATCTAGCGGGGGGGGACTTGAGCAGTTCTTC
>TRBJ1-4|TRBV7-2|NA|NA
CASSPGSLEKLFF
TGTGCCAGCAGCCCAGGGTCCCTTGAAAAACTGTTTTTT
>TRBJ1-2|TRBV28|NA|NA
CASSLSSPYGYTF
TGTGCCAGCAGTTTGAGCAGCCCCTATGGCTACACCTTC
>TRBJ1-2|TRBV7-2|NA|NA
CASSSLRGSPFNYGYTF
TGTGCCAGCAGCTCTCTCCGGGGGTCCCCCTTTAACTATGGCTACACCTTC
>TRBJ2-7|TRBV11-2|TRBD1|NA
CASSLDRGQGAVF
TGTGCCAGCAGCTTAGATCGGGGACAGGGGGCGGTCTTC
>TRBJ1-5|TRBV5-4|NA|NA
CASSLGGWGHNQPQHF
TGTGCCAGCAGCTTGGGGGGGTGGGGGCACAATCAGCCCCAGCATTTT
>TRBJ2-5|TRBV5-6|NA|NA
CASRGVVLETQYF
TGTGCCAGCAGGGGAGTCGTCCTAGAGACCCAGTACTTC
>TRBJ1-2|TRBV6-6|NA|once
CASRNRDGYTF
TGTGCCAGCAGAAACAGGGATGGCTACACCTTC
>TRBJ1-3|TRBV5-1|NA|NA
CASYQGFGNTIYF
TGCGCCAGCTACCAGGGTTTTGGAAACACCATATATTTT
>TRBJ2-7|TRBV20-1|NA|NA
CSWGPPAQQYF
TGCAGCTGGGGACCTCCGGCTCAGCAGTACTTC